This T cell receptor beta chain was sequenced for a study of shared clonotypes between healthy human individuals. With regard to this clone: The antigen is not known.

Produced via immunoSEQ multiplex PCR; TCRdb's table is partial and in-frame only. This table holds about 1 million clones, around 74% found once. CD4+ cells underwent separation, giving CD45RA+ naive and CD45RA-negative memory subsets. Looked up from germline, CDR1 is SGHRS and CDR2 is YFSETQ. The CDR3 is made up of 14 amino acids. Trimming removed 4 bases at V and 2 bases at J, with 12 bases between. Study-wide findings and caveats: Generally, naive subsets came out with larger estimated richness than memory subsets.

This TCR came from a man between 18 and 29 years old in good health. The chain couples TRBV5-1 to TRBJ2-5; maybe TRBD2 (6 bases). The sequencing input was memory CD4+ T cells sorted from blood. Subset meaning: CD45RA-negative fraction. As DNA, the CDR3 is TGCGCCAGCAGCCCTGGAGGGCAACAAGAGACCCAGTACTTC. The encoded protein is CASSPGGQQETQYF.